This T cell receptor beta chain was sequenced for a study of T cells in localized non-small cell lung cancer. The table came from immunoSEQ multiplex PCR; TCRdb's copy has only in-frame clones and leaves some out. The sample lists around 50,000 clones, around 86% seen once, with 15% to 20% in the top ten. Overall study results and limits: Adjacent uninvolved lung tissue had the highest T cell clonality, exceeding tumor. Out of the top 100 tumor clones, a median around 56 were seen in adjacent lung.

The V end lost 1 base, the J end lost 4 bases, and 11 bases lay between the germline ends. The CDR3 has 14 residues. CDR1 is SGHVS and CDR2 is FQNEAQ in the germline V gene. As to this clone: Its cognate antigen is unknown.

The genes are TRBV7-8 and TRBJ2-7; D possibly uses TRBD1 or TRBD2 (6 bases each). Sample: peripheral blood, taken before any cancer treatment. The sequence derives from a female donor over 55 with stage II squamous cell lung carcinoma. The CDR3 coding sequence is TGTGCCAGCAGCTTAGGTACGGGGGCTTACGAGCAGTACTTC. This codes for CASSLGTGAYEQYF.